These 9 T cell receptor beta chains originate from one sample sequenced in a study of T cell changes during pregnancy in multiple sclerosis (dated 2019 in TCRdb). The library was produced with the immunoSEQ multiplex PCR assay. As stored in TCRdb, this immuneACCESS dataset retains in-frame rearrangements with V and J assigned. A fraction of the clones does not appear; measured against another copy, unresolved V genes explain less than half of the discrepancy, and the remainder lacks a known reason. The sample table records roughly 110,000 clones; 91% of these occur just once. The ten largest clones take up 1.6% of the sample. The sequenced sample was peripheral blood, obtained before pregnancy. The receptor set was obtained from a female donor with multiple sclerosis, enrolled in a pregnancy study.

The chain recombines TRBV5-4 with TRBJ2-7, with D perhaps TRBD2 (5 bases). This CDR3 contains 14 residues. Trimming removed 2 bases at V and 3 bases at J, with 12 bases between. Germline CDR1 SGHNT, CDR2 YYREEE (reference sequence). CDR3 sequence reads: CASSFGLGSYEQYF. CDR3 sequence (DNA): TGTGCCAGCAGCTTTGGTTTGGGGAGCTACGAGCAGTACTTC.

As DNA, the CDR3 is TGTGCCAGCAGCTTGGGACAGCGACTGGGAAACACCATATATTTT. This codes for CASSLGQRLGNTIYF. This chain uses TRBV7-8 with TRBJ1-3, with 7 bases aligning to TRBD1. Germline CDR1 reads SGHVS; CDR2 reads FQNEAQ. The CDR3 is 15 amino acids. The junction had 6 bases not matched to a gene; V was cut back by 3 bases and J by 4 bases.

This rearrangement joins TRBV5-5 to TRBJ1-5; TRBD1 matches at 7 bases. In germline, CDR1 is SGHKS, CDR2 YYEKEE (reference sequence). J lost 5 bases, V lost 0 bases, and 5 bases had no gene match. CDR3 size: 15 residues. CDR3: CASSLERGPDQPQHF. The CDR3 DNA reads as TGTGCCAGCAGCTTGGAGAGGGGGCCCGATCAGCCCCAGCATTTT.

This rearrangement joins TRBV7-8 to TRBJ2-2; 8 nucleotides agree with TRBD2. Per germline, CDR1 SGHVS and CDR2 FQNEAQ. V was pared by 1 base and J by 7 bases, with 11 bases of the junction left unmatched. This CDR3 spans 17 amino acids. The CDR3, as DNA: TGTGCCAGCAGCTTAGTCCCCTCGCGGGAGGTAGTCGGGGAGCTGTTTTTT. It encodes CASSLVPSREVVGELFF.

The rearrangement links TRBV27 to TRBJ1-1, with unresolved D. The V gene's germline CDR1 is MNHEY and CDR2 SMNVEV (reference sequence). The ends were cut back, 3 bases at V and 0 bases at J, with 5 bases in the middle. The CDR3 sequence is 13 residues long. The chain's CDR3 is CASSLYVNTEAFF. As DNA, the CDR3 is TGTGCCAGCAGTTTGTATGTGAACACTGAAGCTTTCTTT.

The chain is built from TRBV28 and TRBJ1-5, with a weak D call TRBD1 (5 bases). V was shortened by 5 bases and J by 4 bases, with 15 bases between the two germline ends. The germline V gene encodes CDR1 MDHEN and CDR2 SYDVKM. This CDR3 comprises 15 residues. The CDR3 DNA follows: TGTGCCAGCAGTGCGGGACCGCCAGGGAATCAGCCCCAGCATTTT. This encodes CASSAGPPGNQPQHF.

The rearrangement uses TRBV6-1 and TRBJ2-2, with 8 bases matching TRBD2. Germline loops: CDR1 MNHNS, CDR2 SASEGT. There are 15 residues in the CDR3. V dropped 6 bases and J dropped 1; count of bases not matched to a gene: 4. CDR3 sequence reads: CASSKLAVNTGELFF. The CDR3 nucleotides read TGTGCCAGCAGCAAACTAGCGGTGAACACCGGGGAGCTGTTTTTT.

The chain uses TRBV7-9 and TRBJ2-1, with TRBD1 as a possible D gene (8 bases). The CDR3 has 17 residues. The V gene lost 1 base and the J gene lost 4 bases, with 17 bases spanning the gap. Germline assignment: CDR1 SEHNR and CDR2 FQNEAQ (reference sequence). The CDR3 loop is CASSLGTGGAPYNEQFF. The CDR3, as DNA: TGTGCCAGCAGCTTAGGTACAGGGGGGGCCCCGTACAATGAGCAGTTCTTC.

This clone appeared a single time. V gene TRBV5-1 combines with J gene TRBJ1-1, with a possible D match to TRBD1 (6 bases). CDR3 length equals 14 residues. With 0 bases removed from V and 3 bases from J, the gap between germline ends came to 9 bases. Germline-derived CDR1 and CDR2 are SGHRS and YFSETQ. The CDR3 bases are TGCGCCAGCAGCTTGGAGGGGGGGGACACTGAAGCTTTCTTT. Its translation: CASSLEGGDTEAFF.